This T cell receptor (beta chain) stems from a study of T cell responses to AZD1222 COVID-19 vaccine. Profiling relied on immunoSEQ multiplex PCR, and the TCRdb table lists in-frame clones only, not all of them. The sample holds tens of thousands of clones, around 80% seen once. This specimen was peripheral blood, taken on day 0 of AZD1222 vaccination. The sequence derives from an adult in good health.

CDR3 loop: CTSSQEEREPLNIQYF. In DNA, the CDR3 is TGCACCAGCAGCCAAGAGGAGCGGGAGCCTCTGAACATTCAGTACTTC. The V gene is TRBV1, the J gene TRBJ2-4; no check of the table's D call, TRBD2, against the DNA was made. TRBV1 is an annotated pseudogene. The CDR3 has 16 amino acids.